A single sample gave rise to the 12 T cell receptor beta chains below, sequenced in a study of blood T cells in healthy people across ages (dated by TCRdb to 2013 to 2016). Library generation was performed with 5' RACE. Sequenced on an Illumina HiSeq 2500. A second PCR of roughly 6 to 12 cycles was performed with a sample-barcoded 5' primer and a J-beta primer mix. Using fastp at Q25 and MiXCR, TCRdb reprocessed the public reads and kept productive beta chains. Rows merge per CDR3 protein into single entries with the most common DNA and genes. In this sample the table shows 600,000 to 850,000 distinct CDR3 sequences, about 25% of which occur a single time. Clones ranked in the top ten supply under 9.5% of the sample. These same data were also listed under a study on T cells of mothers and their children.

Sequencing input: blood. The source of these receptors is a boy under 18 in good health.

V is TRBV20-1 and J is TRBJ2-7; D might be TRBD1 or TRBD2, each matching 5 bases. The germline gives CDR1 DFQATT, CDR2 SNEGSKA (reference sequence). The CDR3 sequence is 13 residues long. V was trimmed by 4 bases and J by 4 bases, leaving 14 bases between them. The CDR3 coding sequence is TGCAGTGCTACCGGGGCCCAGGGATACGAGCAGTACTTC. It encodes CSATGAQGYEQYF.

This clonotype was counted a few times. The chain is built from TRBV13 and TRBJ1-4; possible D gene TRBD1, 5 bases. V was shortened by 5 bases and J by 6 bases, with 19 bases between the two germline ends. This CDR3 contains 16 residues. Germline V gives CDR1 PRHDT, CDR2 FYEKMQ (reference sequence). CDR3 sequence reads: CASSPATGGNYEKLFF. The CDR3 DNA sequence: TGTGCCAGCAGCCCCGCGACGGGGGGAAATTATGAAAAACTGTTTTTT.

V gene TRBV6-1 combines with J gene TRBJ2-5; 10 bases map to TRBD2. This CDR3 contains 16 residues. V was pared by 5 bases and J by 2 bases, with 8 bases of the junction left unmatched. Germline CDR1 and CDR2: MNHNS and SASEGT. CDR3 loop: CASSKTSGVGQETQYF. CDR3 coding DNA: TGTGCCAGCAGTAAAACTAGCGGGGTTGGGCAAGAGACCCAGTACTTC.

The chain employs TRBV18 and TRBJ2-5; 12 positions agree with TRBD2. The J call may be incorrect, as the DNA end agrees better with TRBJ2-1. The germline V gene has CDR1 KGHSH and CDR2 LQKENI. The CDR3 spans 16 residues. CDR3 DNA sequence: TGTGCCAGCTCGCCGCCGACTAGCGGGAGTCTGGATGAGCAGTTCTTC. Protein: CASSPPTSGSLDEQFF.

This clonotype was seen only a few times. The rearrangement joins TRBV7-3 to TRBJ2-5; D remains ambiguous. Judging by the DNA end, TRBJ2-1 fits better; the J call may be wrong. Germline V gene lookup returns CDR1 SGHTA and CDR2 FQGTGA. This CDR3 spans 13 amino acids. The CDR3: CASSLQVANEQFF. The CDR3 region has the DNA TGTGCCAGCAGCTTACAAGTGGCCAATGAGCAGTTCTTC.

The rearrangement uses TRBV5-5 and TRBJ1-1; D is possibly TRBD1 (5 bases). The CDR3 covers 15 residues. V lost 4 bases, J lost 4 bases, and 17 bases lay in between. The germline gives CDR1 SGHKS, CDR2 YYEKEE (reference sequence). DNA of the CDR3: TGTGCCAGCAGCCCGACGGACACCCTGGGCACTGAAGCTTTCTTT. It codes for CASSPTDTLGTEAFF.

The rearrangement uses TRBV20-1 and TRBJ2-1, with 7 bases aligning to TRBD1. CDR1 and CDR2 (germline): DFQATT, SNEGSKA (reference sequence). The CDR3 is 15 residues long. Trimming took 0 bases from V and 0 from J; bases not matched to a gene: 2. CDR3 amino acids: CSARDHRGSYNEQFF. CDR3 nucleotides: TGCAGTGCTAGAGATCACAGGGGCTCCTACAATGAGCAGTTCTTC.

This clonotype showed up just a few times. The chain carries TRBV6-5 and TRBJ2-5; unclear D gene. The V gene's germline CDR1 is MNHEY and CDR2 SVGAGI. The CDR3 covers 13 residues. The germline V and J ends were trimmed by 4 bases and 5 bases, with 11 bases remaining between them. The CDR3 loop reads CASSSARSETQYF. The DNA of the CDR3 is TGTGCCAGCAGTTCCGCGAGGTCCGAGACCCAGTACTTC.

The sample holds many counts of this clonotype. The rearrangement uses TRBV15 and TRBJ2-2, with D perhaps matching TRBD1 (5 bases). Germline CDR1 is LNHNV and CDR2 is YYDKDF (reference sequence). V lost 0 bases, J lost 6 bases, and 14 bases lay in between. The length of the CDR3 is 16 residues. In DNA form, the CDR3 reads TGTGCCACCAGCAGAGATAGCCAGGGCGAGGCCGGGGAGCTGTTTTTT. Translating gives CATSRDSQGEAGELFF.

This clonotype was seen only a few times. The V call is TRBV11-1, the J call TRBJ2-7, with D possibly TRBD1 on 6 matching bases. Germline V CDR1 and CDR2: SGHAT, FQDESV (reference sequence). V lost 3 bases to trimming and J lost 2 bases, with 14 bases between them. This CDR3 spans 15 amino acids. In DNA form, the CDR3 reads TGTGCCAGCAGCTTTGGGGGCTTGGGGGCCTACGAGCAGTACTTC. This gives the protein CASSFGGLGAYEQYF.

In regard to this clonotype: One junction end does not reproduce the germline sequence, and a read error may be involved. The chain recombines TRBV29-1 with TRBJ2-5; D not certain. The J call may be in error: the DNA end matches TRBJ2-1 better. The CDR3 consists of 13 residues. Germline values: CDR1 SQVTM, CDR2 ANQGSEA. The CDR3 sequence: CSIEKGAQDEQFF. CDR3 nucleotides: TGCAGCATTGAAAAGGGTGCCCAGGATGAGCAGTTCTTC.

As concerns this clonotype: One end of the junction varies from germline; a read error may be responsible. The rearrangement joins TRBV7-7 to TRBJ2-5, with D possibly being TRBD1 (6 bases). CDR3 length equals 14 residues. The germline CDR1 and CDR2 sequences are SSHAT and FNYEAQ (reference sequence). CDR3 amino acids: CASSPGVIGETQYF. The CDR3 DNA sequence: TGTGCTAGCAGCCCAGGGGTGATAGGAGAGACCCAGTACTTC.